This T cell receptor beta chain was sequenced during a study of cytomegalovirus exposure and HLA in healthy donors. The PCR ran on 60 Vbeta and 13 Jbeta primers. The repertoire was sequenced with immunoSEQ multiplex PCR; TCRdb's copy has only in-frame clones and lacks some. This table lists about 140,000 clones. The CDR3 contains 15 residues. Germline CDR1 and CDR2: SGHRS and YFSETQ. J lost 8 bases, V lost 4 bases, and 10 bases had no gene match. Turning to this clone: Its antigen remains unknown.

General study findings and limits: A later analysis found common viral pathogens apparently linked to several of the most significant clusters.

This clonotype originated in a male donor in good health and CMV-seronegative. The chain carries TRBV5-1 and TRBJ2-2; TRBD1 matches 8 bases. Sequenced material: PBMCs. The CDR3 is CASSTDRVISGELFF. The CDR3 bases are TGCGCCAGCAGCACGGACAGGGTGATTTCGGGGGAGCTGTTTTTT.